Following are 4 T cell receptor beta chains from one sample sequenced in a study of blood T cell repertoires in COVID-19. The repertoire was sequenced with immunoSEQ multiplex PCR; TCRdb's copy has only in-frame clones and lacks some. Counted here are roughly 150,000 clones, 84% occurring once; the ten biggest clones make up roughly 8%. The specimen sequenced was PBMCs or T cells enriched from blood (not recorded which). The receptor source for this set is a woman in her forties or fifties who had recovered from COVID-19.

The chain employs TRBV3-1 (or the pseudogene TRBV3-2) and TRBJ1-4, with TRBD1 as a possible D gene (5 bases). Deletions cut 3 bases from V and 8 bases from J, with 10 bases between. There are 13 residues in the CDR3. The germline V gene encodes CDR1 LGHDT and CDR2 YNNKEL (reference sequence). CDR3 amino acids: CASSHLGGEKLFF. The CDR3 nucleotides are TGTGCCAGCAGCCATTTGGGGGGAGAAAAACTGTTTTTT.

The chain recombines TRBV6-6 with TRBJ1-6; no reliable D call. V was cut by 2 bases and J by 7 bases, with 3 bases left in between. Germline V lookup: CDR1 MNHNY, CDR2 SVGAGI (reference sequence). CDR3 length: 12 residues. CDR3 in amino acids: CASSYPNSPLHF. CDR3 DNA sequence: TGTGCCAGCAGTTACCCAAATTCACCCCTCCACTTT.

This chain connects TRBV4-3 to TRBJ2-1; D possibly corresponds to TRBD2 (5 bases). Germline V gives CDR1 LGHNA, CDR2 YSLEER. The CDR3 is made up of 14 amino acids. Trimming took 0 bases from V and 7 from J, leaving 10 bases between them. The CDR3 protein is CASSQERRRNEQFF. In nucleotides, the CDR3 is TGCGCCAGCAGCCAAGAGAGAAGGAGGAATGAGCAGTTCTTC.

The rearrangement links TRBV7-9 to TRBJ1-1, with D unresolved. The V gene's germline CDR1 is SEHNR and CDR2 FQNEAQ (reference sequence). V lost 6 bases to trimming and J lost 11 bases, with 16 bases between them. The CDR3 contains 12 residues. The CDR3 DNA reads TGTGCCAGCAGTCTAACCCAGGTTGAGGCTTTCTTT. Its translation: CASSLTQVEAFF.